What follows is one T cell receptor beta chain and its context. The data were taken from a study of CD4 T cells in relation to SARS-CoV-2 and coronaviruses. Here immunoSEQ multiplex PCR was the method, and the copy in TCRdb shows in-frame clones only, minus some. The sample contains around 54,000 clones, under 95% of which appear only once. Germline lookup yields CDR1 SEHNR and CDR2 FQNEAQ (reference sequence). This CDR3 region has 14 residues. Trimming cost V 5 bases and J 4 bases, with 15 bases left between them. J is TRBJ2-7 and V is TRBV7-9, with a tentative D call TRBD1 (6 bases). The origin of this receptor is an adult with COVID-19. The sequenced sample was naive CD4+ T cells from PBMCs. Subset reported: naive CD4+ T cells isolated by negative enrichment. CDR3 loop: CASSAGTWPYEQYF. CDR3 bases: TGTGCCAGCAGCGCCGGGACATGGCCTTACGAGCAGTACTTC.